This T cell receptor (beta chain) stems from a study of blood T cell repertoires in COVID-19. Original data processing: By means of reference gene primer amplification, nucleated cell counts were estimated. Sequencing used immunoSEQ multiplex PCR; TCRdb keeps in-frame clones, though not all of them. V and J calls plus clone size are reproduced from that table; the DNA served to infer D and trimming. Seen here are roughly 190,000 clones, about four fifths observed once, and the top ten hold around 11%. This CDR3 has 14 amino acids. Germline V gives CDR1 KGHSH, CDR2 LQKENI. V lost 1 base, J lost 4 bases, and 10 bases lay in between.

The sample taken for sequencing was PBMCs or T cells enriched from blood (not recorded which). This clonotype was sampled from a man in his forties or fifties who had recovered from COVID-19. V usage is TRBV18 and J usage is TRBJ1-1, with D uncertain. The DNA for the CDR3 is TGTGCCAGCTCACCACAGGAGGCGGCCACTGAAGCTTTCTTT. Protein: CASSPQEAATEAFF.